The 18 T cell receptor beta chains presented below share a single source sample, sequenced in a study of metastatic and nonmetastatic thyroid tumors. Thyroid surgery had not been preceded by any treatment in any patient. TCRdb reassembled clones from the PCR reads with MiXCR. The table has approximately 16,000 clones, approximately 20% seen once; the top ten hold roughly 13%. Sequenced input: blood. The receptors derive from a female donor with papillary thyroid cancer or a benign thyroid nodule (not recorded which). Some clones in this sample may be carry-over from other donors' samples.

CDR3 sequence reads: CASSAEGVGEKLFF. The CDR3 DNA reads TGTGCCAGTAGTGCTGAAGGGGTTGGTGAAAAACTGTTTTTT. The rearrangement links TRBV19 to TRBJ1-4; D perhaps matches TRBD1 (5 bases). V was trimmed by 5 bases and J by 7 bases, leaving 14 bases between them. CDR1 is LNHDA, CDR2 SQIVND, per germline (reference sequence). This CDR3 is built from 14 residues. The entire variable domain, with the rest obtained from reference TRBV19 and TRBJ1-4, is as follows: DGGITQSPKYLFRKEGQNVTLSCEQNLNHDAMYWYRQDPGQGLRLIYYSQIVNDFQKGDIAEGYSVSREKKESFPLTVTSAQKNPTAFYLCASSAEGVGEKLFFGSGTQLSVL.

This clone counts as medium-sized (0.01 to 0.1%). The chain links TRBV20-1 to TRBJ2-2; TRBD2 matches 9 bases. Germline CDR1 is DFQATT and CDR2 is SNEGSKA (reference sequence). This CDR3 comprises 16 residues. Trimming removed 0 bases from V and 4 bases from J; junction bases left unmatched: 6. CDR3 bases: TGCAGTGCTAGAGAAAATAGCGGGAGTGGCACCGGGGAGCTGTTTTTT. It codes for CSARENSGSGTGELFF.

This clone appeared many times. The chain is built from TRBV19 and TRBJ2-1; D might be TRBD1 (6 bases). Trimming removed 3 bases at V and 3 bases at J, with 15 bases between. Germline lookup yields CDR1 LNHDA and CDR2 SQIVND (reference sequence). The CDR3 spans 16 residues. The CDR3 loop is CASSILGTRGYNEQFF. DNA of the CDR3: TGTGCCAGTAGTATTCTAGGGACAAGGGGCTACAATGAGCAGTTCTTC.

This clone was picked up a small number of times. CDR3 bases: TGTGCCAGCAGTTTAGGCAGGGCCCCTCACACTGAAGCTTTCTTT. Protein product: CASSLGRAPHTEAFF. The rearrangement uses TRBV27 and TRBJ1-1; perhaps TRBD1 as D (5 bases). Trimming shortened V by 2 bases and J by 3 bases, and 13 bases separated the two germline ends. Looked up from germline, CDR1 is MNHEY and CDR2 is SMNVEV (reference sequence). The CDR3 extends over 15 amino acids.

V is TRBV20-1 and J is TRBJ1-1; D gene ambiguous. Germline CDR1 is DFQATT and CDR2 is SNEGSKA (reference sequence). V dropped 4 bases and J dropped 0 bases, with 15 bases sitting between them. The CDR3 has 15 amino acids. CDR3 coding DNA: TGCAGTGCTACCGACCCGCTGACGGTGAACACTGAAGCTTTCTTT. Encoded protein: CSATDPLTVNTEAFF.

This clone was seen more than once but under ten times. The gene calls are TRBV6-1 and TRBJ1-6; D is ambiguous. CDR1 MNHNS and CDR2 SASEGT come from the germline V gene. There are 14 residues in the CDR3. With 3 bases removed from V and 6 bases from J, the gap between germline ends came to 9 bases. The CDR3 coding sequence is TGTGCCAGCAGTGAGTCTAAGGGTAATTCACCCCTCCACTTT. Translated: CASSESKGNSPLHF.

This clone was picked up a small number of times. The rearrangement uses TRBV6-1 and TRBJ2-5; either TRBD1 or TRBD2 may fit D (6 bases each). The ends were cut back, 9 bases at V and 4 bases at J, with 18 bases in the middle. There are 14 residues in the CDR3. Germline V gene data show CDR1 as MNHNS and CDR2 as SASEGT. The DNA for the CDR3 is TGTGCCAGTGGGGTAGGGGGGAGATTAGAGACCCAGTACTTC. It translates to CASGVGGRLETQYF.

As concerns this clone: Possible read error: a much larger clone is one base away. This sample also contains other DNA sequences that code for the same CDR3. The rearrangement links TRBV3-1 to TRBJ1-1, with D possibly being TRBD1 (6 bases). CDR1 is LGHDT and CDR2 is YNNKEL in the germline V gene (reference sequence). V lost 2 bases to trimming and J lost 5 bases, with 12 bases between them. The CDR3 totals 14 residues. CDR3 bases: TGTGCCAGCAGCCAAAACAGGGTGGGTACTGAAGCTTTCTTT. It translates to CASSQNRVGTEAFF.

The rearrangement uses TRBV28 and TRBJ2-5; the D gene is possibly TRBD1 (5 bases). CDR1 and CDR2 (germline): MDHEN, SYDVKM. The length of the CDR3 is 13 residues. Trimming pared 6 bases from V and 2 bases from J, leaving 10 bases between. CDR3 region: CASSPGQQETQYF. The CDR3 DNA reads TGTGCCAGCAGCCCAGGGCAGCAAGAGACCCAGTACTTC.

V gene TRBV11-2 combines with J gene TRBJ2-2; D unresolved. Germline-derived CDR1 and CDR2 are SGHAT and FQNNGV. The CDR3 is 16 residues long. The germline V and J ends were trimmed by 0 bases and 0 bases, with 8 bases remaining between them. This CDR3 is CASSLDWVSNTGELFF. DNA for the CDR3: TGTGCCAGCAGCTTAGATTGGGTGTCGAACACCGGGGAGCTGTTTTTT.

Turning to this clone: One base away lies a much larger clone, so this may be a sequencing read error. This CDR3 is missing its conserved last phenylalanine or tryptophan, likely due to a read error. The DNA is omitted, as the CDR3 cannot be located on it reliably, and the CDR3 follows TCRdb's listing. This chain uses TRBV5-6 with TRBJ1-2; the D call TRBD1 from the table was never checked on the DNA. Counting both end residues, the CDR3 totals 12 amino acids. The germline V gene encodes CDR1 SGHDT and CDR2 YYEEEE. The CDR3: CASSLDGASLHI.

In this sample, this clone is medium-sized. The CDR3 DNA reads as TGTGCCAGCAGTCACCGGGAGTCTGAAGCTTTCTTT. Translating gives CASSHRESEAFF. The V call is TRBV12-3 or TRBV12-4, the J call TRBJ1-1; D gene unclear. This CDR3 is 12 amino acids long. Trimming shortened V by 5 bases and J by 6 bases, and 10 bases separated the two germline ends.

In this sample, this clone turned up many times. The V call is TRBV3-1, the J call TRBJ2-3, with no clear D. This CDR3 comprises 13 residues. The V end lost 4 bases, the J end lost 6 bases, and 11 bases lay between the germline ends. The V gene's germline CDR1 is LGHDT and CDR2 YNNKEL (reference sequence). The chain's CDR3 is CASSPLAWDTQYF. CDR3 sequence (DNA): TGTGCCAGCAGCCCCTTAGCTTGGGATACGCAGTATTTT.

This clone was seen repeatedly, ten times or more. The rearrangement links TRBV2 to TRBJ1-6, with no clear D. Trimming removed 2 bases from V and 5 bases from J, with 13 bases in between. The CDR3 sequence is 16 residues long. Germline assignment: CDR1 SNHLY and CDR2 FYNNEI. The CDR3 coding sequence is TGTGCCAGCAGTGAACACAGCAATCAAAATAATTCACCCCTCCACTTT. This encodes CASSEHSNQNNSPLHF.

For the CDR3, the DNA is TGCGCCAGCAGCCCTGGACAGGGGTTGGATACGCAGTATTTT. It is translated as CASSPGQGLDTQYF. The V gene is TRBV5-1, the J gene TRBJ2-3; the match to TRBD1 covers 9 bases. The CDR3 spans 14 residues. The V and J ends lost 4 bases and 6 bases, in that order; junction bases with no gene match: 6. The germline gives CDR1 SGHRS, CDR2 YFSETQ. Complete variable domain (other parts from reference TRBV5-1 and TRBJ2-3): KAGVTQTPRYLIKTRGQQVTLSCSPISGHRSVSWYQQTPGQGLQFLFEYFSETQRNKGNFPGRFSGRQFSNSRSEMNVSTLELGDSALYLCASSPGQGLDTQYFGPGTRLTVL.

This clone showed up many times. The chain is built from TRBV9 and TRBJ1-1; a possible D gene is TRBD1 (5 bases). This CDR3 region has 13 residues. CDR1 is SGDLS and CDR2 is YYNGEE in the germline V gene. V lost 5 bases to trimming and J lost 1 base, with 9 bases between them. The CDR3 DNA is TGTGCCAGCAGTCTCGGACAGAACACTGAAGCTTTCTTT. It codes for CASSLGQNTEAFF.

Sample share makes this clone medium-sized (0.01 to 0.1%). V usage is TRBV10-1 and J usage is TRBJ2-1, with TRBD2 identical over 8 bases. This CDR3 is built from 15 residues. V trimming: 3 bases; J trimming: 3 bases; junction bases outside the gene matches: 4. Germline V gene sequence: CDR1 WNHNN, CDR2 SYGVQD (reference sequence). In DNA form, the CDR3 reads TGCGCCAGCAGTGACCTCGGGAGGGGCTACAATGAGCAGTTCTTC. It codes for CASSDLGRGYNEQFF.

In its sample, this clone was seen many times. The gene calls are TRBV28 and TRBJ1-1; D is undetermined. The CDR3 is 13 residues long. From germline, CDR1 is MDHEN and CDR2 SYDVKM. Deletions cut 2 bases from V and 4 bases from J, with 8 bases between. The chain's CDR3 is CASSLSDRTEAFF. CDR3 DNA sequence: TGTGCCAGCAGTTTAAGCGACCGCACTGAAGCTTTCTTT.